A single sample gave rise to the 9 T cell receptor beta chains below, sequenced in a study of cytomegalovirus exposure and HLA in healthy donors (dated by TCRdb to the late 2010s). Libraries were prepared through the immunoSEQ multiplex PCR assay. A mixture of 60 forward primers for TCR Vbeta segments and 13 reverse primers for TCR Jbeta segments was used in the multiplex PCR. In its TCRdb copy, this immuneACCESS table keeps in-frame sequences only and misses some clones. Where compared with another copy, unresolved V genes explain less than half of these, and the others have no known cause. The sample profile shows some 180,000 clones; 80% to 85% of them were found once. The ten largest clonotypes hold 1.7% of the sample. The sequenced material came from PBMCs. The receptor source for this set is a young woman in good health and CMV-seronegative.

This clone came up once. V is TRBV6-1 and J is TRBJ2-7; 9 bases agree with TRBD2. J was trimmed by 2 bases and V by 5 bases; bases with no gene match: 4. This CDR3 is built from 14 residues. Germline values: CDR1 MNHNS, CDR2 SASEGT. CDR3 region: CASSTSGPTYEQYV. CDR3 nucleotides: TGTGCCAGCAGTACTAGCGGGCCAACCTACGAGCAGTACGTC.

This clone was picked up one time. The CDR3 loop reads CSVEGGRDGYTF. In DNA form, the CDR3 reads TGCAGCGTTGAAGGGGGCAGGGATGGCTACACCTTC. This rearrangement joins TRBV29-1 to TRBJ1-2, with a possible D match to TRBD1 (5 bases). The CDR3 sequence is 12 residues long. Germline assignment: CDR1 SQVTM and CDR2 ANQGSEA. Trimming removed 1 base at V and 6 bases at J, with 9 bases between.

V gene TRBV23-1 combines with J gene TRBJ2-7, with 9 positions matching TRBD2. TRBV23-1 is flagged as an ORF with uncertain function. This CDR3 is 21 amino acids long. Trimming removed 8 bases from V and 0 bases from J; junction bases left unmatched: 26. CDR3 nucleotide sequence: TGCGCCAGCGAAAGTCCGGAACTAAACGACGCGGGAGGGCGGGGCTCCTACGAGCAGTACTTC. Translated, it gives CASESPELNDAGGRGSYEQYF.

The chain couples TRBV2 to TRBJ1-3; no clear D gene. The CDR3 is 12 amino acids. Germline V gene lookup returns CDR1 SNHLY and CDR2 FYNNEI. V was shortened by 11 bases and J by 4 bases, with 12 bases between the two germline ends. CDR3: CAQEAPGNTIYF. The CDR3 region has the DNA TGTGCCCAGGAGGCCCCAGGAAACACCATATATTTT.

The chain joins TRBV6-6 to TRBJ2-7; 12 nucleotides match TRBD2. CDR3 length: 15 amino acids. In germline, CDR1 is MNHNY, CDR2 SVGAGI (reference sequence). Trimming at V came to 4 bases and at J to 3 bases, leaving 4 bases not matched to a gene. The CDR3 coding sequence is TGTGCCAGCAGTTTACTAGCGGGAGGAGACTACGAGCAGTACGTC. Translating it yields CASSLLAGGDYEQYV.

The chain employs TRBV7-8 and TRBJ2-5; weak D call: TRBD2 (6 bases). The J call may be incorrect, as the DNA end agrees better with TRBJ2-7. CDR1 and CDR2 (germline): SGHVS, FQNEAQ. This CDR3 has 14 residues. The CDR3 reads CASSLDRELYEQYF. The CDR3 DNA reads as TGTGCCAGCAGCTTAGACCGGGAGTTGTACGAGCAGTACTTC.

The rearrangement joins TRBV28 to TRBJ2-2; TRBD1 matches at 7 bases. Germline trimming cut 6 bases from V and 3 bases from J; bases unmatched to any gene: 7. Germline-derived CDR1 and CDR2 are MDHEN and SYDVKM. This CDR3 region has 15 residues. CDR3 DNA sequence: TGTGCCAGCAGCATGACAGGGTCTCACACCGGGGAGCTGTTTTTT. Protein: CASSMTGSHTGELFF.

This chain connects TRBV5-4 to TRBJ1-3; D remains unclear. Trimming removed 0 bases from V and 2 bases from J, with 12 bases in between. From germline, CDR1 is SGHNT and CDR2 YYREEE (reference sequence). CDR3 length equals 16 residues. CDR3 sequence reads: CASSLGPSAAGNTIYF. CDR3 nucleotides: TGTGCCAGCAGCTTGGGGCCCAGCGCCGCTGGAAACACCATATATTTT.

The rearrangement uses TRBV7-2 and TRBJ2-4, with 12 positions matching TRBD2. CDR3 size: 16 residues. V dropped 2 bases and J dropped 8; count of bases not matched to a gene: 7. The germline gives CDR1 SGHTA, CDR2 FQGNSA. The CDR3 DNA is TGTGCCAGCAGCTTAAGGAAGGCTAGCGGGAGGGACATTCAGTACTTC. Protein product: CASSLRKASGRDIQYF.